The 32 T cell receptor beta chains below come from one sample, sequenced in a study of radiation and T cells in renal cell carcinoma. The data were produced by immunoSEQ multiplex PCR, yet TCRdb's version contains in-frame clones alone and is incomplete. The sample has roughly 130,000 clones; approximately 78% are singletons. The time point: blood 2 weeks post-SBRT. Documented treatment: 15 Gy SBRT to primary tumor, nephrectomy 4 weeks later. The sequenced sample was blood, obtained from a patient whose treatment included radiotherapy and nephrectomy. These receptors originate from a woman in her fifties or sixties with renal cell carcinoma.

The chain couples TRBV7-9 to TRBJ2-3; D is unresolved. This CDR3 has 16 residues. Per germline, CDR1 SEHNR and CDR2 FQNEAQ (reference sequence). Trimming cost V 2 bases and J 0 bases, with 12 bases left between them. The CDR3 reads CASSLSGGLSTDTQYF. The CDR3 DNA is TGTGCCAGCAGCTTATCCGGCGGATTAAGCACAGATACGCAGTATTTT.

V usage is TRBV5-6 and J usage is TRBJ2-7; tentatively, D is TRBD2 (7 bases). The CDR3 is 15 residues long. The V and J ends lost 4 bases and 2 bases respectively, with 16 bases between them. In germline, CDR1 is SGHDT, CDR2 YYEEEE. The DNA of the CDR3 is TGTGCCAGCAGCCCTACAGGGAGGGGTACCTACGAGCAGTACTTC. Its protein is CASSPTGRGTYEQYF.

V gene TRBV28 combines with J gene TRBJ1-3, with TRBD1 matching over 9 bases. The CDR3 contains 13 residues. Germline V gene data show CDR1 as MDHEN and CDR2 as SYDVKM. With 5 bases clipped from V and 10 bases from J, the junction kept 6 bases outside the gene matches. The CDR3 sequence: CASSNRGRGTIYF. The CDR3 nucleotides read TGTGCCAGCAGTAACAGGGGGCGAGGAACCATATATTTT.

The chain is built from TRBV19 and TRBJ2-3; 12 bases are a match to TRBD2. Unmatched junction bases numbered 6, after V lost 5 bases and J lost 3 bases. CDR3 length equals 16 residues. CDR1 is LNHDA and CDR2 is SQIVND in the germline V gene (reference sequence). CDR3 amino acids: CASSSATSGGTDTQYF. The CDR3, as DNA: TGTGCCAGTAGTTCCGCGACTAGCGGGGGTACAGATACGCAGTATTTT.

The gene calls are TRBV7-9 and TRBJ1-1; the D is unclear. This CDR3 has 11 amino acids. Germline V gene lookup returns CDR1 SEHNR and CDR2 FQNEAQ (reference sequence). V was trimmed by 2 bases and J by 9 bases, leaving 7 bases between them. The CDR3 nucleotides are TGTGCCAGCAGCTTACCTCGGAAAGCTTTCTTT. This translates into CASSLPRKAFF.

This clone was recorded only once. The chain uses TRBV6-1 and TRBJ2-7; TRBD1 might be the D (6 bases). This CDR3 spans 15 amino acids. Deletions cut 1 base from V and 3 bases from J, with 13 bases between. CDR1 and CDR2 (germline): MNHNS, SASEGT. The CDR3 bases are TGTGCCAGCAGTGAAGACGGGACACCCGGCTACGAGCAGTACTTC. Amino acids: CASSEDGTPGYEQYF.

This chain connects TRBV6-5 to TRBJ2-3; D not certain. The V gene lost 0 bases and the J gene lost 5 bases, with 0 bases spanning the gap. The CDR3 has 11 amino acids. Germline CDR1 reads MNHEY; CDR2 reads SVGAGI. This CDR3 is CASSYSDTQYF. CDR3 bases: TGTGCCAGCAGTTACTCAGATACGCAGTATTTT.

This clone showed up just a few times. The V call is TRBV19, the J call TRBJ1-1; unclear D gene. The germline V gene encodes CDR1 LNHDA and CDR2 SQIVND (reference sequence). V was trimmed by 5 bases and J by 0 bases, leaving 10 bases between them. The CDR3 runs 14 residues. CDR3 in DNA: TGTGCCAGTAGTGTTAGCGGAGTGAACACTGAAGCTTTCTTT. It encodes CASSVSGVNTEAFF.

The chain carries TRBV19 and TRBJ1-5; no definite D call. Germline values: CDR1 LNHDA, CDR2 SQIVND (reference sequence). With 3 bases removed from V and 2 bases from J, the gap between germline ends came to 14 bases. The CDR3 extends over 16 amino acids. The CDR3 is CASSIGVGGRNQPQHF. CDR3 in DNA: TGTGCCAGTAGTATCGGTGTAGGAGGGCGCAATCAGCCCCAGCATTTT. The variable domain in full, with the rest retrieved from reference TRBV19 and TRBJ1-5, is DGGITQSPKYLFRKEGQNVTLSCEQNLNHDAMYWYRQDPGQGLRLIYYSQIVNDFQKGDIAEGYSVSREKKESFPLTVTSAQKNPTAFYLCASSIGVGGRNQPQHFGDGTRLSIL.

The chain links TRBV7-3 to TRBJ1-2; D may be TRBD1 (5 bases). V lost 2 bases and J lost 6, with 10 bases in between. The length of the CDR3 is 13 residues. In germline, CDR1 is SGHTA, CDR2 FQGTGA. The CDR3 bases are TGTGCCAGCAGCTTACAGGGTGTGGATGGCTACACCTTC. Its translation is CASSLQGVDGYTF.

The CDR3 DNA is TGTGCCAGCAGTGATGGGTACGAGCAGTACTTC. Its translation is CASSDGYEQYF. The chain uses TRBV6-1 and TRBJ2-7; unclear D gene. Germline CDR1 MNHNS, CDR2 SASEGT. Between the trimmed V and J ends, which lost 3 bases and 4 bases, there was a span of 4 bases. CDR3 length equals 11 residues.

DNA for the CDR3: TGTGCCAGCAGCCCTCAGGGCGGGAGAACTGAAGCTTTCTTT. This sequence encodes CASSPQGGRTEAFF. V gene TRBV7-3 combines with J gene TRBJ1-1; possible D gene TRBD1, 5 bases. The CDR3 loop spans 14 amino acids. In germline, CDR1 is SGHTA, CDR2 FQGTGA. With 5 bases removed from V and 5 bases from J, the gap between germline ends came to 15 bases.

This clone was observed a handful of times. The chain uses TRBV7-9 and TRBJ2-7; D is unclear. The CDR3 loop spans 13 amino acids. Per germline, CDR1 SEHNR and CDR2 FQNEAQ (reference sequence). V shed 0 bases and J shed 3 bases, with 6 bases lying between them. In DNA form, the CDR3 reads TGTGCCAGCAGCTTAGCAGGGTACTACGAGCAGTACTTC. This gives the protein CASSLAGYYEQYF. Variable domain in full (rest from reference TRBV7-9 and TRBJ2-7): DTGVSQNPRHKITKRGQNVTFRCDPISEHNRLYWYRQTLGQGPEFLTYFQNEAQLEKSRLLSDRFSAERPKGSFSTLEIQRTEQGDSAMYLCASSLAGYYEQYFGPGTRLTVT.

The CDR3 DNA reads TGTGCCAGCAGCTTAGGGACAGGGATTCTCATGAACACTGAAGCTTTCTTT. Translation gives CASSLGTGILMNTEAFF. The V and J genes are TRBV7-9 and TRBJ1-1; 8 bases line up with TRBD1. V lost 1 base, J lost 0 bases, and 7 bases stayed unmatched. CDR3 length equals 17 residues. The germline V gene encodes CDR1 SEHNR and CDR2 FQNEAQ (reference sequence).

This chain uses TRBV5-4 with TRBJ1-1; D is uncertain. Trimming pared 3 bases from V and 0 bases from J, leaving 15 bases between. The CDR3 totals 16 residues. The V gene's germline CDR1 is SGHNT and CDR2 YYREEE (reference sequence). CDR3 coding DNA: TGTGCCAGCAGCTCCCCTCGCGGCACCATGAACACTGAAGCTTTCTTT. Amino acid sequence: CASSSPRGTMNTEAFF.

The V and J genes are TRBV19 and TRBJ2-1; D ambiguous. The V gene lost 0 bases and the J gene lost 7 bases, with 4 bases spanning the gap. The CDR3 has 12 amino acids. Looked up from germline, CDR1 is LNHDA and CDR2 is SQIVND (reference sequence). Here the CDR3 DNA reads TGTGCCAGTAGTATAGATCTGAATGAGCAGTTCTTC. Translating gives CASSIDLNEQFF. The whole variable domain, filled in from reference TRBV19 and TRBJ2-1, reads DGGITQSPKYLFRKEGQNVTLSCEQNLNHDAMYWYRQDPGQGLRLIYYSQIVNDFQKGDIAEGYSVSREKKESFPLTVTSAQKNPTAFYLCASSIDLNEQFFGPGTRLTVL.

This clone was found a few times. The rearrangement links TRBV5-4 to TRBJ1-1, with D possibly being TRBD1 (5 bases). V gave up 5 bases and J gave up 2 bases, with 16 bases separating them. The CDR3 has 15 amino acids. The V gene's germline CDR1 is SGHNT and CDR2 YYREEE (reference sequence). This CDR3 is CASSRTGTGNTEAFF. CDR3 bases: TGTGCCAGCAGTCGTACCGGGACGGGTAACACTGAAGCTTTCTTT.

This rearrangement joins TRBV6-4 to TRBJ1-5; D is possibly TRBD1 (5 bases). The CDR3 has 18 amino acids. Germline lookup yields CDR1 MRHNA and CDR2 SNTAGT. Trimming took off 0 bases at V and 1 base at J, with 16 bases between the two ends. The CDR3 DNA follows: TGTGCCAGCAGTGACTCTTTGTTTAGGGGACGGAGCAATCAGCCCCAGCATTTT. This sequence encodes CASSDSLFRGRSNQPQHF.

This rearrangement joins TRBV10-3 to TRBJ1-2, with D unresolved. V dropped 2 bases and J dropped 6 bases, with 10 bases sitting between them. Germline assignment: CDR1 ENHRY and CDR2 SYGVKD. CDR3 length: 13 amino acids. The CDR3 DNA sequence: TGTGCCATCAGTGAGGTGGGAGACGATGGCTACACCTTC. This translates into CAISEVGDDGYTF.

This clone has more than one count but fewer than ten. The V gene is TRBV28, the J gene TRBJ1-5; D remains unclear. CDR3 length: 14 residues. Germline CDR1 MDHEN, CDR2 SYDVKM. With 6 bases removed from V and 2 bases from J, the gap between germline ends came to 11 bases. CDR3 sequence reads: CASRRVIGNQPQHF. CDR3 nucleotides: TGTGCCAGCAGGAGGGTCATAGGCAATCAGCCCCAGCATTTT.

The V call is TRBV18, the J call TRBJ2-2; D ambiguous. CDR1 is KGHSH and CDR2 is LQKENI in the germline V gene. There are 17 residues in the CDR3. V lost 6 bases to trimming and J lost 0 bases, with 17 bases between them. This chain's CDR3 is CASSQLPDRSNTGELFF. The CDR3 region has the DNA TGTGCCAGCTCGCAACTCCCGGACCGATCGAACACCGGGGAGCTGTTTTTT.

The gene calls are TRBV2 and TRBJ2-3, with 8 bases lining up with TRBD1. Germline assignment: CDR1 SNHLY and CDR2 FYNNEI. The V segment lost 6 bases and the J segment 0 bases; nucleotides outside the gene matches: 8. The CDR3 has 16 residues. CDR3: CASSYRGSGSTDTQYF. CDR3 nucleotides: TGTGCCAGCAGCTACAGGGGGTCGGGTAGCACAGATACGCAGTATTTT.

This clone was seen ten or more times. The chain recombines TRBV29-1 with TRBJ2-6, with D possibly matching TRBD2 (5 bases). Germline CDR1 reads SQVTM; CDR2 reads ANQGSEA. This CDR3 has 13 amino acids. The V end lost 0 bases, the J end lost 13 bases, and 13 bases lay between the germline ends. In DNA, the CDR3 is TGCAGCGTTGAAGAGGAAGGGCCGGGAGTCCTGACTTTC. Translation: CSVEEEGPGVLTF.

This clone was seen a single time. The CDR3 coding sequence is TGTGCCAGCAGCTCTACCGGACAGTCACCCCTCCACTTT. It codes for CASSSTGQSPLHF. The V gene is TRBV7-9, the J gene TRBJ1-6; tentative D call: TRBD1 (6 bases). Germline V gene lookup returns CDR1 SEHNR and CDR2 FQNEAQ (reference sequence). Trimming took 4 bases from V and 10 from J, leaving 11 bases between them. The CDR3 is 13 residues long.

This clone appeared a single time. This chain uses TRBV4-1 with TRBJ2-3, with D possibly matching TRBD1 (8 bases). The V gene lost 4 bases and the J gene lost 3 bases, with 17 bases spanning the gap. This CDR3 has 16 residues. The germline CDR1 and CDR2 sequences are MGHRA and YSYEKL. CDR3 amino acids: CASSPPPQGGTDTQYF. CDR3 sequence (DNA): TGCGCCAGCAGCCCCCCCCCACAGGGGGGGACAGATACGCAGTATTTT.

V usage is TRBV18 and J usage is TRBJ2-3, with TRBD2 matching 8 bases. Germline V gene data show CDR1 as KGHSH and CDR2 as LQKENI. This CDR3 has 15 amino acids. Trimming took 2 bases from V and 6 from J; bases not matched to a gene: 7. The CDR3: CASSPTREGLDTQYF. The CDR3 DNA sequence: TGTGCCAGCTCACCAACACGGGAGGGCCTTGATACGCAGTATTTT.

The V gene is TRBV6-5, the J gene TRBJ1-1; maybe TRBD1 (6 bases). The V end lost 0 bases, the J end lost 5 bases, and 13 bases lay between the germline ends. Germline V gene lookup returns CDR1 MNHEY and CDR2 SVGAGI. The CDR3 spans 15 residues. For the CDR3, the DNA is TGTGCCAGCAGTTACTCGCGGGGAGGGGGGACTGAAGCTTTCTTT. The encoded protein is CASSYSRGGGTEAFF.

V is TRBV2 and J is TRBJ2-7, with unresolved D. Germline CDR1 SNHLY, CDR2 FYNNEI. This CDR3 comprises 14 residues. The V end was cut by 6 bases, the J end by 4 bases, with 16 bases between. In DNA form, the CDR3 reads TGTGCCAGCAGCCGCCAATCTCTGACATACGAGCAGTACTTC. This sequence encodes CASSRQSLTYEQYF.

The gene calls are TRBV2 and TRBJ1-5; 9 bases fit TRBD1. Germline CDR1 is SNHLY and CDR2 is FYNNEI. The V gene end was trimmed by 4 bases and the J gene end by 5 bases; junction bases not matched to a gene: 9. There are 16 residues in the CDR3. CDR3 sequence: CASSAPRTGGDQPQHF. The CDR3 DNA is TGTGCCAGCAGTGCCCCTAGAACAGGGGGCGATCAGCCCCAGCATTTT.

This clone was counted only a few times. The chain uses TRBV29-1 and TRBJ2-5; TRBD2 might be the D (5 bases). The CDR3 has 11 residues. The ends were cut back, 4 bases at V and 5 bases at J, with 8 bases in the middle. CDR1 is SQVTM, CDR2 ANQGSEA, per germline. Here the CDR3 reads CSVAGGETQYF. The CDR3 coding sequence is TGCAGCGTTGCAGGCGGGGAGACCCAGTACTTC.

The rearrangement uses TRBV9 and TRBJ2-6, with D perhaps matching TRBD2 (5 bases). Germline CDR1 is SGDLS and CDR2 is YYNGEE. Trimming removed 0 bases at V and 0 bases at J, with 7 bases between. The CDR3 sequence is 16 residues long. For the CDR3, the DNA is TGTGCCAGCAGCGTAGAACGGGGCTCTGGGGCCAACGTCCTGACTTTC. It encodes CASSVERGSGANVLTF.

This chain uses TRBV19 with TRBJ2-2; D unresolved. Germline CDR1 LNHDA, CDR2 SQIVND (reference sequence). The CDR3 extends over 14 amino acids. Deletions cut 5 bases from V and 5 bases from J, with 12 bases between. The CDR3 DNA sequence: TGTGCCAGTAGTCCTCTCACTTTTACCGGGGAGCTGTTTTTT. It yields the protein CASSPLTFTGELFF. Full variable domain (remainder filled in from reference TRBV19 and TRBJ2-2): DGGITQSPKYLFRKEGQNVTLSCEQNLNHDAMYWYRQDPGQGLRLIYYSQIVNDFQKGDIAEGYSVSREKKESFPLTVTSAQKNPTAFYLCASSPLTFTGELFFGEGSRLTVL.